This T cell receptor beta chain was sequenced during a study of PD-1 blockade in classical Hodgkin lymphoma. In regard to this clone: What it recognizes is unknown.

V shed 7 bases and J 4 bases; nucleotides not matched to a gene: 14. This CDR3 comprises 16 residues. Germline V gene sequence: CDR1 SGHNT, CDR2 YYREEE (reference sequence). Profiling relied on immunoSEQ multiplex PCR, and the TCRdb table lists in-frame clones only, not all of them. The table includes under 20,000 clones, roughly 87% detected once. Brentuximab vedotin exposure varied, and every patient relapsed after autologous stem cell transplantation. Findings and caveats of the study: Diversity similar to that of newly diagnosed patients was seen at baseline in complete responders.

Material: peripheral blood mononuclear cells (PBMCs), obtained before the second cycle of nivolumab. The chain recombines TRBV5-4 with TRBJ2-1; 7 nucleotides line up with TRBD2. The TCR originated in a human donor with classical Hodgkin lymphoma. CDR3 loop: CASHKGGDHLYNEQFF. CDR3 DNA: TGTGCCAGCCATAAGGGAGGGGACCACCTATACAATGAGCAGTTCTTC.